The 31 T cell receptor beta chains reported below all come from one sample, sequenced in a study of read filtering for tumor transcriptome and immune sequencing. This library used roughly 400 ng RNA and molecular barcoded adaptors spanning alpha/delta and beta/gamma chains. TCRdb re-called the reads with MiXCR, one entry per CDR3 protein. The repertoire has approximately 38,000 distinct CDR3 sequences, around 15% of them found once; the top ten carry 27%. Sequenced material: a population of CD138-negative cells sorted from bone marrow. Receptors originate from a donor over 35 with multiple myeloma.

This clonotype was recorded a few times. The chain carries TRBV7-9 and TRBJ2-1; the match to TRBD1 covers 9 bases. The ends lost 5 bases at V and 4 bases at J; junction bases unmatched: 6. Germline V gene sequence: CDR1 SEHNR, CDR2 FQNEAQ (reference sequence). This CDR3 spans 15 amino acids. The chain's CDR3 is CASSRGTGRYNEQFF. The DNA of the CDR3 is TGTGCCAGCAGCAGAGGGACAGGGAGGTACAATGAGCAGTTCTTC. The full variable domain, its missing parts supplied by reference TRBV7-9 and TRBJ2-1, is DTGVSQNPRHKITKRGQNVTFRCDPISEHNRLYWYRQTLGQGPEFLTYFQNEAQLEKSRLLSDRFSAERPKGSFSTLEIQRTEQGDSAMYLCASSRGTGRYNEQFFGPGTRLTVL.

This clonotype came up many times. The V call is TRBV2, the J call TRBJ2-1, with TRBD2 matching over 9 bases. The CDR3 consists of 14 residues. Germline V gene lookup returns CDR1 SNHLY and CDR2 FYNNEI. V shed 6 bases and J 3 bases; nucleotides not matched to a gene: 3. The CDR3 loop is CASRETSGYNEQFF. In DNA, the CDR3 is TGTGCCAGCAGGGAGACTAGCGGCTACAATGAGCAGTTCTTC.

The count of this clonotype is one. A read error may explain this, as a much larger clone is one base away. The chain carries TRBV29-1 and TRBJ2-6; D unresolved. CDR3 length: 15 residues. Germline CDR1 and CDR2: SQVTM and ANQGSEA. Trimming shortened V by 5 bases and J by 0 bases, and 11 bases separated the two germline ends. This CDR3 reads CSVPGIPSGANVLTF. The CDR3 nucleotides read TGCAGCGTTCCAGGTATTCCCTCTGGGGCCAACGTCCTGACTTTC.

This clonotype was counted many times. CDR3 in DNA: TGCGCCCTGGCGGGGGAAGTGTCAAATGAAAAACTGTTTTTT. Translated: CALAGEVSNEKLFF. This sequence joins TRBV23-1 and TRBJ1-4, with TRBD1 as a possible D gene (5 bases). TRBV23-1 is sorted into the ORF group, with uncertain function. V lost 11 bases and J 5 bases, leaving 18 bases between the germline ends. The CDR3 has 14 residues.

This chain links TRBV6-1 with TRBJ2-7; the D gene is possibly TRBD1 (6 bases). Deletions cut 0 bases from V and 3 bases from J, with 12 bases between. CDR3 length: 15 amino acids. The germline gives CDR1 MNHNS, CDR2 SASEGT. The CDR3 region has the DNA TGTGCCAGCAGTGAAGCGTTAGGGGGTCGCTACGAGCAGTACTTC. Protein sequence: CASSEALGGRYEQYF.

This clonotype was detected many times. The V gene is TRBV7-9, the J gene TRBJ1-4; D is perhaps TRBD1 (5 bases). The length of the CDR3 is 14 residues. In germline, CDR1 is SEHNR, CDR2 FQNEAQ (reference sequence). With 3 bases removed from V and 1 base from J, the gap between germline ends came to 6 bases. The CDR3, as DNA: TGTGCCAGCAGCTTCAGGGAAACTAATGAAAAACTGTTTTTT. Its translation: CASSFRETNEKLFF.

This clonotype was detected ten times or more. The gene calls are TRBV30 and TRBJ2-2, with 10 bases lining up with TRBD2. Germline trimming cut 0 bases from V and 3 bases from J; bases unmatched to any gene: 7. In germline, CDR1 is GTSNPN, CDR2 SVGIG (reference sequence). The CDR3 consists of 17 residues. The chain's CDR3 is CAWSVAGGPLHTGELFF. CDR3 sequence (DNA): TGTGCCTGGAGTGTAGCGGGAGGGCCGTTGCACACCGGGGAGCTGTTTTTT.

This clonotype was seen repeatedly, ten times or more. This rearrangement joins TRBV6-6 to TRBJ1-3, with D hard to call. The germline V and J ends were trimmed by 4 bases and 1 base, with 11 bases remaining between them. Germline-derived CDR1 and CDR2 are MNHNY and SVGAGI (reference sequence). CDR3 length: 15 amino acids. The CDR3 nucleotides are TGTGCCAGCAGTTCCCCCACCCTTTCTGGAAACACCATATATTTT. Its translation is CASSSPTLSGNTIYF.

This clonotype is judged medium-sized. This sequence joins TRBV28 and TRBJ2-1; 8 bases line up with TRBD2. The CDR3 is made up of 15 amino acids. The J segment lost 5 bases and the V segment lost 1 base, leaving 4 bases of the junction unmatched. Germline V gene sequence: CDR1 MDHEN, CDR2 SYDVKM. The CDR3 is CASSLFVLADNEQFF. CDR3 nucleotides: TGTGCCAGCAGTTTATTTGTACTAGCGGACAATGAGCAGTTCTTC.

This clonotype has a count of ten or more. The chain links TRBV7-6 to TRBJ2-5; no clear D gene. Germline V CDR1 and CDR2: SGHVS, FNYEAQ. The CDR3 runs to 15 residues. Trimming stripped 5 bases from V and 5 bases from J, with 18 bases between. As DNA, the CDR3 is TGTGCCAGCAGCACTCGCGGATACCGACGGGAGACCCAGTACTTC. Translated, it gives CASSTRGYRRETQYF.

There are a few counts of this clonotype. The chain couples TRBV5-4 to TRBJ1-2; D remains ambiguous. V lost 0 bases and J lost 8, with 14 bases in between. This CDR3 spans 14 amino acids. Germline CDR1 reads SGHNT; CDR2 reads YYREEE (reference sequence). For the CDR3, the DNA is TGTGCCAGCAGCTTGGCGGTAAACCCAGGCGGCTACACCTTC. It codes for CASSLAVNPGGYTF.

At least ten counts were recorded for this clonotype. V usage is TRBV20-1 and J usage is TRBJ2-7; 12 nucleotides match TRBD2. Germline lookup yields CDR1 DFQATT and CDR2 SNEGSKA (reference sequence). The trim removed 3 bases at V and 7 bases at J, leaving 7 bases unmatched. The CDR3 runs 14 residues. CDR3 bases: TGCAGTGCTAGGGGCCTAGCGGGAGGGCAGGAGCAGTACTTC. This sequence encodes CSARGLAGGQEQYF.

In its sample, this clonotype was seen many times. V is TRBV5-1 and J is TRBJ2-2; unclear D gene. V lost 4 bases and J 7 bases, leaving 11 bases between the germline ends. The CDR3 spans 13 residues. In germline, CDR1 is SGHRS, CDR2 YFSETQ. As DNA, the CDR3 is TGCGCCAGCAGCCCGATCCCCGACGGGGAGCTGTTTTTT. As protein: CASSPIPDGELFF. Full variable domain (missing parts from reference TRBV5-1 and TRBJ2-2): KAGVTQTPRYLIKTRGQQVTLSCSPISGHRSVSWYQQTPGQGLQFLFEYFSETQRNKGNFPGRFSGRQFSNSRSEMNVSTLELGDSALYLCASSPIPDGELFFGEGSRLTVL.

This clonotype was counted between two and nine times. The rearrangement links TRBV29-1 to TRBJ2-5, with 7 bases lining up with TRBD2. The CDR3 length is 13 residues. CDR1 SQVTM and CDR2 ANQGSEA come from the germline V gene. V gave up 3 bases and J gave up 7 bases; unmatched junction bases: 8. The CDR3 coding sequence is TGCAGCGTTGATGCGGGAGTGGGGGGGACCCAGTACTTC. Its translation: CSVDAGVGGTQYF.

V is TRBV20-1 and J is TRBJ2-2; no clear D. The CDR3 runs 12 residues. Germline CDR1 is DFQATT and CDR2 is SNEGSKA (reference sequence). The ends were cut back, 6 bases at V and 7 bases at J, with 12 bases in the middle. CDR3 in amino acids: CSANQGIGELFF. The DNA for the CDR3 is TGCAGTGCAAACCAAGGGATCGGGGAGCTGTTTTTT.

This clonotype was observed many times. The rearrangement uses TRBV6-6 and TRBJ2-1, with unresolved D. The V end lost 5 bases, the J end lost 3 bases, and 11 bases lay between the germline ends. Germline CDR1 and CDR2: MNHNY and SVGAGI (reference sequence). The CDR3 totals 14 residues. CDR3 coding DNA: TGTGCCAGCAGTGAGGTTCCCTACTACAATGAGCAGTTCTTC. Translation: CASSEVPYYNEQFF.

This clonotype was recorded many times. The rearrangement links TRBV12-3 or TRBV12-4 to TRBJ2-1; 7 bases agree with TRBD2. J was trimmed by 3 bases and V by 5 bases; bases with no gene match: 10. The CDR3 covers 16 residues. This chain's CDR3 is CASSQAGTTLYNEQFF. CDR3 nucleotide sequence: TGTGCCAGCAGTCAGGCCGGGACTACCCTCTACAATGAGCAGTTCTTC.

This clonotype was observed many times. The chain couples TRBV4-1 to TRBJ2-1; 10 nucleotides line up with TRBD2. Germline-derived CDR1 and CDR2 are MGHRA and YSYEKL. This CDR3 contains 16 residues. V dropped 0 bases and J dropped 8; count of bases not matched to a gene: 7. CDR3 sequence: CASSQESASGRHEQFF. The CDR3 bases are TGCGCCAGCAGCCAAGAGTCGGCTAGCGGGAGACATGAGCAGTTCTTC.

This clonotype was counted between two and nine times. Given a much more abundant clone one base away, this may be a read error. The chain is built from TRBV4-1 and TRBJ1-5; D not resolved. CDR1 is MGHRA and CDR2 is YSYEKL in the germline V gene. The CDR3 length is 13 residues. CDR3 in DNA: TGCGGCAGCAGCCAAGGGAGAAATCAGCCCCAGCATTTT. Amino acids: CGSSQGRNQPQHF.

The sample holds many counts of this clonotype. The CDR3 region has the DNA TGTGCCAGCAGCGTTGGTCCGGCCGGGGCCAACGTCCTGACTTTC. Translated: CASSVGPAGANVLTF. The chain employs TRBV9 and TRBJ2-6; D is ambiguous. Germline values: CDR1 SGDLS, CDR2 YYNGEE. This CDR3 comprises 15 residues. V was pared by 2 bases and J by 4 bases, with 10 bases between.

The sample holds many counts of this clonotype. This chain links TRBV27 with TRBJ1-1; D gene unclear. V was shortened by 2 bases and J by 0 bases, with 16 bases between the two germline ends. This CDR3 region has 17 residues. From germline, CDR1 is MNHEY and CDR2 SMNVEV (reference sequence). The CDR3 coding sequence is TGTGCCAGCAGTTTAGATCCAGGCCGTACCATGAACACTGAAGCTTTCTTT. It translates to CASSLDPGRTMNTEAFF.

This clonotype was picked up a small number of times. The chain joins TRBV28 to TRBJ2-5; 7 bases match TRBD2. J lost 9 bases, V lost 8 bases, and 12 bases had no gene match. Germline CDR1 reads MDHEN; CDR2 reads SYDVKM. This CDR3 has 13 residues. The CDR3 DNA follows: TGTGCCAGCGGTGGCGGGAGTAAGGAGGCCCAGTACTTC. It specifies CASGGGSKEAQYF. Using reference TRBV28 and TRBJ2-5 for the parts outside the CDR3, the full variable domain is DVKVTQSSRYLVKRTGEKVFLECVQDMDHENMFWYRQDPGLGLRLIYFSYDVKMKEKGDIPEGYSVSREKKERFSLILESASTNQTSMYLCASGGGSKEAQYFGPGTRLLVL.

This clonotype was observed many times. This sequence joins TRBV20-1 and TRBJ2-1, with 11 bases matching TRBD2. V lost 5 bases to trimming and J lost 2 bases; unmatched junction nucleotides: 17. CDR1 and CDR2 from the germline V gene are DFQATT and SNEGSKA (reference sequence). The CDR3 is 19 amino acids. In nucleotides, the CDR3 is TGCAGTGCTCAGGGGCGGTTTTCCTTAGCGGGAGGGGCCTACAATGAGCAGTTCTTC. It yields the protein CSAQGRFSLAGGAYNEQFF.

The genes are TRBV12-3 or TRBV12-4 and TRBJ2-7; 10 nucleotides match TRBD2. This CDR3 has 18 residues. The V and J ends lost 3 bases and 2 bases, in that order; junction bases with no gene match: 13. CDR3 DNA sequence: TGTGCCAGCAGTTTGGGCCTAGCGGGAGTAGAGTCTCCCTACGAGCAGTACTTC. Translating gives CASSLGLAGVESPYEQYF.

Ten or more counts support this clonotype. V usage is TRBV12-3 or TRBV12-4 and J usage is TRBJ2-7, with no clear D. The length of the CDR3 is 14 residues. V was cut by 2 bases and J by 2 bases, with 10 bases left in between. Written as DNA, the CDR3 is TGTGCCAGCAGTTTATCTTCCGGGCCCTACGAGCAGTACTTC. Encoded protein: CASSLSSGPYEQYF.

This clonotype was counted only a few times. The rearrangement links TRBV19 to TRBJ2-1; TRBD2 is a possible D gene (5 bases). The CDR3 length is 12 residues. Germline V gene data show CDR1 as LNHDA and CDR2 as SQIVND (reference sequence). Trimming took off 2 bases at V and 6 bases at J, with 5 bases between the two ends. The CDR3: CASSIRGNEQFF. CDR3 sequence (DNA): TGTGCCAGTAGTATACGGGGCAATGAGCAGTTCTTC.

This clonotype has at least ten counts. The V and J genes are TRBV28 and TRBJ2-7; 8 bases line up with TRBD2. The CDR3 covers 14 residues. Trimming took 5 bases from V and 5 from J; bases not matched to a gene: 8. Germline lookup yields CDR1 MDHEN and CDR2 SYDVKM. The CDR3 here is CASSGAGVRDEQYF. CDR3 in DNA: TGTGCCAGCAGTGGAGCGGGAGTTCGCGACGAGCAGTACTTC.

With respect to this clonotype: This likely comes from a read error, as the CDR3 has no conserved phenylalanine or tryptophan at its end. The V gene is TRBV2, the J gene TRBJ2-3; the D gene is possibly TRBD2 (5 bases). V gave up 3 bases and J gave up 8 bases, with 12 bases separating them. The CDR3 consists of 13 residues. In germline, CDR1 is SNHLY, CDR2 FYNNEI. CDR3 sequence: CASSDKEAGTQYL. CDR3 sequence (DNA): TGTGCCAGCAGTGATAAAGAGGCGGGTACGCAGTATCTT.

This clonotype was seen at least ten times. The rearrangement joins TRBV29-1 to TRBJ2-3; TRBD2 matches at 8 bases. The germline gives CDR1 SQVTM, CDR2 ANQGSEA. This CDR3 is built from 14 residues. Trimming at V came to 2 bases and at J to 4 bases, leaving 5 bases not matched to a gene. The CDR3 nucleotides are TGCAGCGTTGAAAAGGCGGGAGGCCCAGATACGCAGTATTTT. Translating gives CSVEKAGGPDTQYF.

This clonotype was recorded many times. The chain has TRBV29-1 and TRBJ2-5, with D unresolved. Germline CDR1 is SQVTM and CDR2 is ANQGSEA. The V end lost 4 bases, the J end lost 5 bases, and 8 bases lay between the germline ends. The CDR3 is 11 amino acids. This CDR3 is CSVGEGETQYF. The CDR3 coding sequence is TGCAGCGTTGGAGAAGGGGAGACCCAGTACTTC.

Many counts were recorded for this clonotype. This chain joins TRBV11-2 and TRBJ2-1, with 7 bases that match TRBD2. In germline, CDR1 is SGHAT, CDR2 FQNNGV. V shed 5 bases and J 3 bases; nucleotides not matched to a gene: 4. The CDR3 totals 14 residues. The CDR3 DNA reads as TGTGCCAGCAGCCTCAGCGGGAACTACAATGAGCAGTTCTTC. The encoded protein is CASSLSGNYNEQFF.